The entry below gives a single T cell receptor beta chain sequence along with its context. V lost 6 bases, J lost 3 bases, and 6 bases stayed unmatched. The CDR3 runs to 14 residues. Germline CDR1 MNHEY, CDR2 SMNVEV (reference sequence). This specimen belongs to a study of cytomegalovirus exposure and HLA in healthy donors. PCR used 60 Vbeta primers and 13 Jbeta primers. Clones were read by immunoSEQ multiplex PCR, and TCRdb kept only the in-frame ones, dropping some. The profile shows about 120,000 clones, over 75% of them singletons. The origin of this receptor is a man aged 35 to 55 in good health and CMV-seropositive. The chain is built from TRBV27 and TRBJ2-3; 7 bases fit TRBD1. Material for sequencing was PBMCs. The CDR3 region is CASRRDSSTDTQYF. CDR3 DNA sequence: TGTGCCAGCAGACGGGACAGCTCTACAGATACGCAGTATTTT.